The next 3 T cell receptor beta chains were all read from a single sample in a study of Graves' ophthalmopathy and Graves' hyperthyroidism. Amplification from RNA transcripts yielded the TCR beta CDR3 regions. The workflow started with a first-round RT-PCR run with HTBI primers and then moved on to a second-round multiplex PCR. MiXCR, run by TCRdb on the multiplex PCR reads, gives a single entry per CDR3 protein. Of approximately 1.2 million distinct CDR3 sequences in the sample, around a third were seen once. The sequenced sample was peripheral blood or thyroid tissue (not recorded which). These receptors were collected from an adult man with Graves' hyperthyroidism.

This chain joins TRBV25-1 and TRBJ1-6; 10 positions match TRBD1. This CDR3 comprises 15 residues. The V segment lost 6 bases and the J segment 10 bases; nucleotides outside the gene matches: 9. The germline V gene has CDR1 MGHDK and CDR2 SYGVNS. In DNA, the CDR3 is TGTGCCAGCAGCTATCGGACAGGGGGTTCGTCACCCCTCCACTTT. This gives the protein CASSYRTGGSSPLHF.

The DNA of the CDR3 is TGTGCCAGCAGCCGACTGCATACTAGCGGGCAAAGCACAGATACGCAGTATTTT. Translated: CASSRLHTSGQSTDTQYF. The chain employs TRBV7-9 and TRBJ2-3, with 9 positions matching TRBD2. The ends lost 5 bases at V and 0 bases at J; junction bases unmatched: 12. The CDR3 runs 18 residues. CDR1 and CDR2 from the germline V gene are SEHNR and FQNEAQ (reference sequence). The entire variable domain, with the rest obtained from reference TRBV7-9 and TRBJ2-3, is as follows: DTGVSQNPRHKITKRGQNVTFRCDPISEHNRLYWYRQTLGQGPEFLTYFQNEAQLEKSRLLSDRFSAERPKGSFSTLEIQRTEQGDSAMYLCASSRLHTSGQSTDTQYFGPGTRLTVL.

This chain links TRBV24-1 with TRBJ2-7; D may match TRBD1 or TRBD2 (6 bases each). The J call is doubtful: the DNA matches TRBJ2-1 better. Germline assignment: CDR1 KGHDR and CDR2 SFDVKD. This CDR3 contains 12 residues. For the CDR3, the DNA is TGTGCCACCAGTGATGGGGGGCGGGAGCAGTTCTTC. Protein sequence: CATSDGGREQFF.